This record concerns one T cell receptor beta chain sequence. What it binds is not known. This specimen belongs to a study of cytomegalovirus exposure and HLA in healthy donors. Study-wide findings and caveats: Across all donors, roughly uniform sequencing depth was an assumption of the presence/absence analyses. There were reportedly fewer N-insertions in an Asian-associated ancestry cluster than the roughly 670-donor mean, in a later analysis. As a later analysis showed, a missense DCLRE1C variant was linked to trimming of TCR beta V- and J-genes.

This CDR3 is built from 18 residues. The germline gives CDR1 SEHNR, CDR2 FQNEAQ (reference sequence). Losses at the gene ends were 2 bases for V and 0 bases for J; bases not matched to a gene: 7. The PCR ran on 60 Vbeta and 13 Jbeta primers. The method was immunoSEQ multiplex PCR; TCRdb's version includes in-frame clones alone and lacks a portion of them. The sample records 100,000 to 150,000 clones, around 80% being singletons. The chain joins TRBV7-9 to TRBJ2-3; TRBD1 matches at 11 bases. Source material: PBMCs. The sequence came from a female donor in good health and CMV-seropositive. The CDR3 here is CASSLYGTGGSSTDTQYF. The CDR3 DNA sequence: TGTGCCAGCAGCTTATACGGGACAGGGGGTTCTAGCACAGATACGCAGTATTTT.